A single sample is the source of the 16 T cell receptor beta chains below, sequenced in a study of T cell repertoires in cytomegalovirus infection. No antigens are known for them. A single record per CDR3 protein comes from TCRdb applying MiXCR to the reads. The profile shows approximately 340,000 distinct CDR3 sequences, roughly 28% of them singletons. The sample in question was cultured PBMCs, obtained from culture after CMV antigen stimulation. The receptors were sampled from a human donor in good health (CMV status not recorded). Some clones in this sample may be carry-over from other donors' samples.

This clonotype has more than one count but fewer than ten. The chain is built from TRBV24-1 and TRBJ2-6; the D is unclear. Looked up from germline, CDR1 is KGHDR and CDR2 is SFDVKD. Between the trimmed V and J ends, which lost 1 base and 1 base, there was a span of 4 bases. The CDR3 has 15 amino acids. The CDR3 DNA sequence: TGTGCCACCAGTGATTTCCGTTCTGGGGCCAACGTCCTGACTTTC. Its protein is CATSDFRSGANVLTF.

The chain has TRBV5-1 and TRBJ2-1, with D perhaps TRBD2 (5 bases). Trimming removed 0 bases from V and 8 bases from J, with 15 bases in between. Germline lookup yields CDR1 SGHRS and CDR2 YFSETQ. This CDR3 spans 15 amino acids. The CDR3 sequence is CASSLEWRGNDEQFF. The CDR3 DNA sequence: TGCGCCAGCAGCTTGGAGTGGAGAGGGAACGATGAGCAGTTCTTC.

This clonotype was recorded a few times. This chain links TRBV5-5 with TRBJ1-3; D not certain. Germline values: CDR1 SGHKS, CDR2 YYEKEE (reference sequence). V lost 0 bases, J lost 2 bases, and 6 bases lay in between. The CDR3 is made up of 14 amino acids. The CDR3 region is CASSLELTGNTIYF. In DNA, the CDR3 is TGTGCCAGCAGCTTGGAGTTGACTGGAAACACCATATATTTT. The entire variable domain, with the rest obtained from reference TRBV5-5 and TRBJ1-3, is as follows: DAGVTQSPTHLIKTRGQQVTLRCSPISGHKSVSWYQQVLGQGPQFIFQYYEKEERGRGNFPDRFSARQFPNYSSELNVNALLLGDSALYLCASSLELTGNTIYFGEGSWLTVV.

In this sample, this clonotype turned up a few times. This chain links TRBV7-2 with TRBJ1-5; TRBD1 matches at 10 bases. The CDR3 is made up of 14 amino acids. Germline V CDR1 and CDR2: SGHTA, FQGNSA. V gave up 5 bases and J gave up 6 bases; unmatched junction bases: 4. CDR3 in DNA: TGTGCCAGCAGCCGGGGGGACAGGGGTCAGCCCCAGCATTTT. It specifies CASSRGDRGQPQHF.

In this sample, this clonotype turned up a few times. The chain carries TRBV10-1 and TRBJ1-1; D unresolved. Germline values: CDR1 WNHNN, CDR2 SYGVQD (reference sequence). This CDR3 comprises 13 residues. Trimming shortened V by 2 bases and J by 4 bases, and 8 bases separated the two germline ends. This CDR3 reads CASSEGLGTEAFF. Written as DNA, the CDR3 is TGCGCCAGCAGTGAGGGACTGGGCACTGAAGCTTTCTTT.

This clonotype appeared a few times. Here the CDR3 reads CASTWVRAQPQHF. CDR3 nucleotides: TGTGCCAGCACCTGGGTCCGGGCGCAGCCCCAGCATTTT. The gene calls are TRBV28 and TRBJ1-5; D remains ambiguous. Trimming took 7 bases from V and 7 from J, leaving 14 bases between them. The germline V gene encodes CDR1 MDHEN and CDR2 SYDVKM. The CDR3 has 13 residues.

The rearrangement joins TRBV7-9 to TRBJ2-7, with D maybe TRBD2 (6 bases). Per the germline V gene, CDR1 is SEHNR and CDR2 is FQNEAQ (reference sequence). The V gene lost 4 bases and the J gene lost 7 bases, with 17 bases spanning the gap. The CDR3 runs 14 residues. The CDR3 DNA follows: TGTGCCAGCAGCTCCCGGGACTCCGGTGGGGAGCAGTACTTC. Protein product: CASSSRDSGGEQYF.

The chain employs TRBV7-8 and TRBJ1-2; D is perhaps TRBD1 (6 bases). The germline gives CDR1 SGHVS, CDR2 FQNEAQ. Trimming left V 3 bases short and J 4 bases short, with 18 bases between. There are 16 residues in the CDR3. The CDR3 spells CASSFERLGTPYGYTF. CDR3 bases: TGTGCCAGCAGCTTCGAAAGGTTGGGGACACCCTATGGCTACACCTTC.

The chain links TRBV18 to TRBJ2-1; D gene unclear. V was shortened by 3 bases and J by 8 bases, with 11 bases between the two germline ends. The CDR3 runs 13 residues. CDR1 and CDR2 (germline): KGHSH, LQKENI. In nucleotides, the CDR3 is TGTGCCAGCTCACCTACATTCCAGGATGAGCAGTTCTTC. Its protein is CASSPTFQDEQFF.

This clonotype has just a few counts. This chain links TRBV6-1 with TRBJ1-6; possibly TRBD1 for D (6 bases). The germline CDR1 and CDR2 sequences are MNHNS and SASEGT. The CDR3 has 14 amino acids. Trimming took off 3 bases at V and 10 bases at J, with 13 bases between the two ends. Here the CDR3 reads CASSELGGESPLHF. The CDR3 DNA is TGTGCCAGCAGTGAGTTGGGGGGCGAATCACCCCTCCACTTT.

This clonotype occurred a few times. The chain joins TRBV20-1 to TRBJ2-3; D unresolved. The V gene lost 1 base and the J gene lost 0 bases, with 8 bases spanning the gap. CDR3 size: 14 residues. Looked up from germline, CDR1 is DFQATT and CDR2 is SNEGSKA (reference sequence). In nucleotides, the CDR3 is TGCAGTGCTAGAGGAGAACCCAGCACAGATACGCAGTATTTT. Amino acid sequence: CSARGEPSTDTQYF.

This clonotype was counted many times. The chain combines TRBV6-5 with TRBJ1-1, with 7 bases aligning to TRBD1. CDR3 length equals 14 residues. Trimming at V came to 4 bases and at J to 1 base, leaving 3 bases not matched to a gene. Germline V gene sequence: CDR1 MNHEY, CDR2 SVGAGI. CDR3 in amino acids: CASSWTGQNTEAFF. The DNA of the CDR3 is TGTGCCAGCAGTTGGACAGGCCAGAACACTGAAGCTTTCTTT.

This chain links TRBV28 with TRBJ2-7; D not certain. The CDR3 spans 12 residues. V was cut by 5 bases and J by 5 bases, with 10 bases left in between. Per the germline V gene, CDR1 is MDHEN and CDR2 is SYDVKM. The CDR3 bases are TGTGCCAGCAGTACCGGATATCACGAGCAGTACTTC. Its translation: CASSTGYHEQYF.

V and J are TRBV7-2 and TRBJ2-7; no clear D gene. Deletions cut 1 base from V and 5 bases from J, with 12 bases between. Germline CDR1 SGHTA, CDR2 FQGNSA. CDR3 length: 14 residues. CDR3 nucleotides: TGTGCCAGCAGCTTAGGAATCTTAAGCGACGAGCAGTACTTC. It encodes CASSLGILSDEQYF.

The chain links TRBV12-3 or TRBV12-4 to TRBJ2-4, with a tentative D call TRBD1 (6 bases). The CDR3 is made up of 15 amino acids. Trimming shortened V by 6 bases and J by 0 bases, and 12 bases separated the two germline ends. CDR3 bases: TGTGCCAGCAGCGCCTGGGGGCTAGCCAAAAACATTCAGTACTTC. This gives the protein CASSAWGLAKNIQYF.

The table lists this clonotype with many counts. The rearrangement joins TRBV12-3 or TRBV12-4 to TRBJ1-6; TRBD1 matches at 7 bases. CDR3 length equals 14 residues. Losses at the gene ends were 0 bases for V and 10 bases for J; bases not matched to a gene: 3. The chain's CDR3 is CASSLAQGGSPLHF. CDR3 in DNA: TGTGCCAGCAGTTTAGCGCAGGGGGGGTCACCCCTCCACTTT.